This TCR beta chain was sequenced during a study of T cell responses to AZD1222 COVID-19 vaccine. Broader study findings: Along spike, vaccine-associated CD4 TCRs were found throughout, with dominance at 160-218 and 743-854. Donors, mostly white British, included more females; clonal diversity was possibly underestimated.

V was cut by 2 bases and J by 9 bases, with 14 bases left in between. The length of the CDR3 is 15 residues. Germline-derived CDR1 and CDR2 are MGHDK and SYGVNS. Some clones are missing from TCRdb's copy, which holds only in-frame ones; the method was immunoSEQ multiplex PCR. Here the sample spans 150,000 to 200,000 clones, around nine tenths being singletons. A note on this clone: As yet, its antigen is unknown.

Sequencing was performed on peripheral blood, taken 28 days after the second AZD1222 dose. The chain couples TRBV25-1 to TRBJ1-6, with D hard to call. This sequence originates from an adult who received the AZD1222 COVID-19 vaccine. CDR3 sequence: CASSEGRFGSSPLHF. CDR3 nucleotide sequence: TGTGCCAGCAGTGAAGGGAGGTTTGGGAGTTCACCCCTCCACTTT.